The TCR beta chain described here comes from a study of naive and memory T cell subsets. Whole-study results and caveats: The power law exponent of TCR abundance differed between naive and memory cells. There was no ground truth to check naive and memory subset results.

Per germline, CDR1 SGHRS and CDR2 YFSETQ. CDR3 length: 15 amino acids. V lost 0 bases, J lost 4 bases, and 3 bases stayed unmatched. Both TRBC1 and TRBC2 were covered by a beta constant-region primer of two equimolar oligonucleotides. Nested alpha and beta constant-region primers with the SP2 primer drove four PCR rounds on ligated cDNA. A 12-nucleotide UMI and the SP2 primer were added to the cDNA 3' end by oligonucleotide ligation. TCRdb fed the UMI-ligation and nested PCR reads into MiXCR, producing one record per CDR3 protein. The sample records approximately 29,000 distinct CDR3 sequences, around a sixth being singletons. CD8 T cells were positively selected from what remained after CD4 positive selection. This clonotype was detected a few times. Its antigen remains unknown.

The chain links TRBV5-1 to TRBJ2-1; TRBD2 matches at 8 bases. The sequenced sample was effector memory CD4+ T cells from blood. Subset specified: effector memory, CD45RA- CD27-. This TCR came from a human donor in good health. Here the CDR3 reads CASSLVAGGYNEQFF. In DNA, the CDR3 is TGCGCCAGCAGCTTGGTGGCGGGGGGTTACAATGAGCAGTTCTTC.